Listed below are T cell receptor beta chains from one sample, sequenced in a study of blood T cells in healthy people across ages. TCRdb ran MiXCR on the 5' RACE reads and lists one entry per CDR3 protein. This table holds around 800,000 distinct CDR3 sequences, around 43% found once. The sequenced sample consisted of blood. The receptors shown here come from a man aged 55-75 years in good health. Both conserved end residues are part of each CDR3. Fields, in order: clone size, J gene, D gene, V gene, CDR3 DNA, CDR3 protein. A D gene is named only where the DNA matches it firmly. Size values are once, few and many counts, or a class for expanded clones, and some rows have none.

>many|TRBJ2-7|TRBD2|TRBV20-1
TGCAGTGCTGGCTCGCTAGCGGGGCTCTCCTACGAGCAGTACTTC
CSAGSLAGLSYEQYF
>.|TRBJ2-1|TRBD2|TRBV24-1
TGTGCCACCAGTGATTCAGGGACTAGGGGGGGGGATGAGCAGTTCTTC
CATSDSGTRGGDEQFF
>.|TRBJ1-1|.|TRBV6-1
TGTGCCAGCAGTGGGGGGCATGAAGCTTTCTTT
CASSGGHEAFF
>few|TRBJ2-5|.|TRBV15
TGTGCCACCGGTATAGAAGAGACCCAGTACTTC
CATGIEETQYF
>.|TRBJ2-1|.|TRBV4-3
TGCGCCAGCAGCCCCCGTCCCCGGAGCAATGAGCAGTTCTTC
CASSPRPRSNEQFF
>.|TRBJ1-1|.|TRBV7-2
TGTGCCAGCAGCTTTTCCCCAGGCATGAACACTGAAGCTTTCTTT
CASSFSPGMNTEAFF
>many|TRBJ2-7|.|TRBV5-1
TGCGCCAGCAGCTTTGAGACGGTAAGCTCCTACGAGCAGTACTTC
CASSFETVSSYEQYF
>few|TRBJ2-7|.|TRBV7-2
TGTGCCAGCAGCGGCAGGTTCCTAGTGAGCTCCTACGAGCAGTACTTC
CASSGRFLVSSYEQYF
>.|TRBJ2-7|.|TRBV5-4
TGTGCCAGCAGCTTCAGGGGCTCCGACGAGCAGTACTTC
CASSFRGSDEQYF
>.|TRBJ2-1|TRBD2|TRBV7-2
TGTGCCAGCAGAACTAGCGGGGACCAAGAGACCCAGTTCTTC
CASRTSGDQETQFF
>few|TRBJ1-1|TRBD1|TRBV4-1
TGCGCCAGCAGCCAGGACGACACAGGGGGCACTGAAGCTTTCTTT
CASSQDDTGGTEAFF
>.|TRBJ1-2|TRBD1|TRBV9
TGTGCCAGCAGCCCTAACACAGGACAGGCGGACTATGGCTACACCTTC
CASSPNTGQADYGYTF
>.|TRBJ2-1|.|TRBV3-1
TGTGCCAGCAGCCCCTATTTAGGGACACACTCCTACAATGAGCAGTTCTTC
CASSPYLGTHSYNEQFF
>.|TRBJ2-5|TRBD1|TRBV6-2/TRBV6-3
TGTGCCAGCAGTGACAGGGGGACCCAGTACTTC
CASSDRGTQYF
>.|TRBJ2-3|.|TRBV6-1
TGTGCCAGCAGTGAAGGGGCGCCTGATACGCAGTATTTT
CASSEGAPDTQYF
>.|TRBJ2-5|TRBD2|TRBV7-2
TGTGCCAGCAGTCATCTCCCCCGACTAGCGGGGGGGCGGGATGAGCAGTACTTC
CASSHLPRLAGGRDEQYF
>.|TRBJ2-3|.|TRBV4-2
TGTGCCAGCAGCCAAGAGATCGCCTACAGCACAGATACGCAGTATTTT
CASSQEIAYSTDTQYF
>few|TRBJ2-7|.|TRBV7-9
TGTGCCAGCAGCTCCTCTACCAGGGGTCCCTACGAGCAGTACTTC
CASSSSTRGPYEQYF
>.|TRBJ2-1|.|TRBV20-1
TGCGCGATTTCCAGGTCGTCCGTCCTCAATGAGCAGTTCTTC
CAISRSSVLNEQFF
>many|TRBJ2-7|.|TRBV18
TGCGCCAGCAGCCCACAACAGGGCTACGAGCAGTACTTC
CASSPQQGYEQYF
>.|TRBJ1-4|.|TRBV5-1
TGCGCCAGCAGCTTGGCAGAAGGGGGGAGTGAAAAACTGTTTTTT
CASSLAEGGSEKLFF
>few|TRBJ2-5|TRBD2|TRBV7-2
TGTGCCAGCAGCTCACTAGGGGATGGGACTAGCGGGTACCAAGAGACCCAGTACTTC
CASSSLGDGTSGYQETQYF
>.|TRBJ2-1|.|TRBV7-2
TGTGCCAGCAGCTTGGACCTAGCGTACCCGTTCTTC
CASSLDLAYPFF
>many|TRBJ2-7|.|TRBV2
TGTGCCAGCAGCGGTCGTTGGGGGATCGAGCAGTACTTC
CASSGRWGIEQYF
>.|TRBJ1-6|TRBD1|TRBV25-1
TGTGCCAGCAGTGAATATGGGACAGCTGGGTATAATTCACCCCTCCACTTT
CASSEYGTAGYNSPLHF
>few|TRBJ2-5|.|TRBV7-2
TGTGCCAGCAGCCGATCAGAGGGAAGGGCCCAGTACTTC
CASSRSEGRAQYF